This T cell receptor beta chain was obtained from a study of T cell clonotyping in hematopoietic cell transplantation. About the study: Recipient samples before transplant were obtained post-cytoreduction.

The trim removed 3 bases at V and 4 bases at J, leaving 10 bases unmatched. Germline values: CDR1 MDHEN, CDR2 SYDVKM. The CDR3 spans 18 residues. Study observations and caveats: Few recipient clonotypes overlapped donors; over 95% were de novo at given depth. Broader posttransplant TCR repertoire diversity was predicted by graft donor and pretransplant recipient Inverse Simpson Index values.

Some clones are missing from TCRdb's copy, which holds only in-frame ones; the method was immunoSEQ multiplex PCR. In the table there are some 30,000 clones, roughly 91% of which are singletons. Indicated time point: recipient sample about 28 days before transplant, after cytoreduction. Blood collection times were about day -28 and days 30, 100, 180 posttransplant. Comment on this clone: As yet, its antigen is unknown.

This chain joins TRBV28 and TRBJ2-3, with TRBD2 identical over 13 bases. This material consisted of peripheral blood mononuclear cells, taken before stem cell transplant. This TCR derives from a man between 50 and 59 years old with acute myeloid leukemia. Some clones in this sample may be carry-over from other donors' samples. CDR3 nucleotide sequence: TGTGCCAGCAGTTTTCGGTATCCACTAGCGGGGGGGCCAGATACGCAGTATTTT. Translated, it gives CASSFRYPLAGGPDTQYF.